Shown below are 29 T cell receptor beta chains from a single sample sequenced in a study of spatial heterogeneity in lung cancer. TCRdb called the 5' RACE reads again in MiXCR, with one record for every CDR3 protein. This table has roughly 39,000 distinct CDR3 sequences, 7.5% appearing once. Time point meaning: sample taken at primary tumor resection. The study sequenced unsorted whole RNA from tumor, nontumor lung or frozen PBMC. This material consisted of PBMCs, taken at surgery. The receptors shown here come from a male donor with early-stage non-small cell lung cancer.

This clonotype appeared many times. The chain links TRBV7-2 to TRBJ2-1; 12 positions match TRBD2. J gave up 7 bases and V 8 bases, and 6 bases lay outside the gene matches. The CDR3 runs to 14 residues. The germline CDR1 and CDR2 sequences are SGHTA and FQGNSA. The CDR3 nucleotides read TGTGCCAGCCAGACTAGCGGGAGTCAGAATGAGCAGTTCTTC. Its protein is CASQTSGSQNEQFF.

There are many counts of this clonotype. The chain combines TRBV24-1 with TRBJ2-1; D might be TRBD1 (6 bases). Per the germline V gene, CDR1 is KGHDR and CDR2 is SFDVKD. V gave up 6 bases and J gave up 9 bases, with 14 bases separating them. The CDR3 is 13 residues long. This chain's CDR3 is CATSQGKFTEQFF. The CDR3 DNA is TGTGCCACCAGTCAGGGGAAGTTTACTGAGCAGTTCTTC.

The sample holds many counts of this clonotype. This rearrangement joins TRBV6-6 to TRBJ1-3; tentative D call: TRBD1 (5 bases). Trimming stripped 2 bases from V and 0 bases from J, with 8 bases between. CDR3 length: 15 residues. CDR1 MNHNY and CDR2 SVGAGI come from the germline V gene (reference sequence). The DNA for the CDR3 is TGTGCCAGCAGTTACGGGGGGAGCTCTGGAAACACCATATATTTT. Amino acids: CASSYGGSSGNTIYF.

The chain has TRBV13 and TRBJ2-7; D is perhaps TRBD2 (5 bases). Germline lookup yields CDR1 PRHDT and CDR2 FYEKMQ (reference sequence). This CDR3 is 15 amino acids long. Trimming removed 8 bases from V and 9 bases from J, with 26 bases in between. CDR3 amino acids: CASVVGGPSPTRQYF. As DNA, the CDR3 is TGTGCCAGCGTAGTTGGAGGCCCTTCACCTACGAGGCAGTACTTC.

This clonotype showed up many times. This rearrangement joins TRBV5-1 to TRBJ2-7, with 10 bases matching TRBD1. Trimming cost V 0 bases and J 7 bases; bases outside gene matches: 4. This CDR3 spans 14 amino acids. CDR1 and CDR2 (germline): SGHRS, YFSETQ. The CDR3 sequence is CASSLGQGASEQYF. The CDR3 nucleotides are TGCGCCAGCAGCTTGGGACAGGGGGCGAGTGAGCAGTACTTC.

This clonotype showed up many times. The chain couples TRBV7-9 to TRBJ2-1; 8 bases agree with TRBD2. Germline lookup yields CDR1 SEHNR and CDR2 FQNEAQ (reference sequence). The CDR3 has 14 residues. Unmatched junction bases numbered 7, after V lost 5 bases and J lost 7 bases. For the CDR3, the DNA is TGTGCCAGCAGCCACCCGGGAGGGTTGAATGAGCAGTTCTTC. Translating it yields CASSHPGGLNEQFF.

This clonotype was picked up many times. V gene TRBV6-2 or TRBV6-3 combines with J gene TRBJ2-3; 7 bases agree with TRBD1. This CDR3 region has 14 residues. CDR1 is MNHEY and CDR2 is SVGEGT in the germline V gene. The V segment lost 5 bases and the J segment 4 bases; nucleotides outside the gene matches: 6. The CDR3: CASSTRQGPDTQYF. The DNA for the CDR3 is TGTGCCAGCAGTACCAGACAGGGACCAGATACGCAGTATTTT.

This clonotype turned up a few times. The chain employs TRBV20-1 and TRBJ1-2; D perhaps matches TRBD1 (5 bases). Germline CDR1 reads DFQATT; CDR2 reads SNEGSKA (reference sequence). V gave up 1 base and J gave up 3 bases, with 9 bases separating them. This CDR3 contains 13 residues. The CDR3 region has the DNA TGCAGTGCTAGAGTGGGAGGGGACTATGGCTACACCTTC. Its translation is CSARVGGDYGYTF.

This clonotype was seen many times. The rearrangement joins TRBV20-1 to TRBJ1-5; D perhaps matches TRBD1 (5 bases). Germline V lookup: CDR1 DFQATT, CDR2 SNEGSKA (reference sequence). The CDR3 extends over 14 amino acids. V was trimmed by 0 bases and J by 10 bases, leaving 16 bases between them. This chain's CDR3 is CSAREGTGNRPQHF. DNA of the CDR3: TGCAGTGCTAGAGAGGGGACTGGCAATCGTCCCCAGCATTTT.

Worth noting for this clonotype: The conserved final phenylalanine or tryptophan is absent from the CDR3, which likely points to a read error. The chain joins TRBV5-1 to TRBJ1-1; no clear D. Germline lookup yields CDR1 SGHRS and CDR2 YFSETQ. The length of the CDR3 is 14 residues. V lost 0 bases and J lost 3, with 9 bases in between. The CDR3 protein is CASSLAMGYTEAFL. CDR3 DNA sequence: TGCGCCAGCAGCTTGGCGATGGGCTACACTGAAGCTTTCCTT.

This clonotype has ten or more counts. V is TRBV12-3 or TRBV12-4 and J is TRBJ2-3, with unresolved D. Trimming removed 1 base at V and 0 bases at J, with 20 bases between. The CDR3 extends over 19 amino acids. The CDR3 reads CASSLEGLFRSPSTDTQYF. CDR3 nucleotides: TGTGCCAGCAGTTTAGAGGGCTTATTCAGGAGCCCTAGCACAGATACGCAGTATTTT.

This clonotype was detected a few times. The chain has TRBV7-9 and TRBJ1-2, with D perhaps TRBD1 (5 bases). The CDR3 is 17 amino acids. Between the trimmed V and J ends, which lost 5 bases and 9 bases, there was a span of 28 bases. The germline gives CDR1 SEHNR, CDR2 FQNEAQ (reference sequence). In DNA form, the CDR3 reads TGTGCCAGCAGCCCCCTAGGGCAAACTGGGACGAGGACGAGCTACACCTTC. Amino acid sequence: CASSPLGQTGTRTSYTF.

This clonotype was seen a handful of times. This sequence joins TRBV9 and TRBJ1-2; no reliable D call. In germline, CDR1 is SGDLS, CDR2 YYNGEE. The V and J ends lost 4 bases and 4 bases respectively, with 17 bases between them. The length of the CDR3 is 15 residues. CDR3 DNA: TGTGCCAGCAGCCTAGACGGCGGGATCTCCTATGGCTACACCTTC. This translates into CASSLDGGISYGYTF.

The CDR3 DNA sequence: TGTGCCAGCAGCTTAGTGCGGCCAGGGCATGAGCAGTTCTTC. Amino acids: CASSLVRPGHEQFF. The rearrangement joins TRBV11-2 to TRBJ2-1, with TRBD1 as a possible D gene (5 bases). V was clipped by 1 base and J by 8 bases, with 12 bases between them. The CDR3 runs 14 residues. Germline CDR1 and CDR2: SGHAT and FQNNGV.

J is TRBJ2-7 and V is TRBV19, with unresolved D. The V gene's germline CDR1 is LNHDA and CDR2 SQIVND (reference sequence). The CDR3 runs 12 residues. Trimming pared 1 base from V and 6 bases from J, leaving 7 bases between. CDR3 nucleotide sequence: TGTGCCAGTAGTATAGGACGGACCGAGCAGTACTTC. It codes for CASSIGRTEQYF.

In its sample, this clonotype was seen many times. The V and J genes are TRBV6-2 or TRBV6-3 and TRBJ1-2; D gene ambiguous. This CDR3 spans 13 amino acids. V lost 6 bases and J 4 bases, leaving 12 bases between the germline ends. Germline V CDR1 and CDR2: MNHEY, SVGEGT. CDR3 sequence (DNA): TGTGCCAGCAGCCAACAACGGGTCTATGGCTACACCTTC. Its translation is CASSQQRVYGYTF.

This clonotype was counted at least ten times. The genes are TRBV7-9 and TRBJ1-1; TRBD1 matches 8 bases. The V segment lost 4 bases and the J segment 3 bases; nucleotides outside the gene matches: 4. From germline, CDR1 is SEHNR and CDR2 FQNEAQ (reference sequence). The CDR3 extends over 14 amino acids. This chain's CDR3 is CASSSDRGYTEAFF. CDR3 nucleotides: TGTGCCAGCAGCTCCGACAGGGGTTACACTGAAGCTTTCTTT. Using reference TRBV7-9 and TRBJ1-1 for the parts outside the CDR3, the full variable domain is DTGVSQNPRHKITKRGQNVTFRCDPISEHNRLYWYRQTLGQGPEFLTYFQNEAQLEKSRLLSDRFSAERPKGSFSTLEIQRTEQGDSAMYLCASSSDRGYTEAFFGQGTRLTVV.

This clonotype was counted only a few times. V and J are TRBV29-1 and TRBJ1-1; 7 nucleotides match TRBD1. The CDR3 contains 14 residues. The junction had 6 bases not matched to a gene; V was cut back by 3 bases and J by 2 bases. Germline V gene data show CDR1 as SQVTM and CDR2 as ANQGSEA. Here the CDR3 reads CSVEEDRANTEAFF. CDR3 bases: TGCAGCGTTGAGGAAGACAGGGCAAACACTGAAGCTTTCTTT.

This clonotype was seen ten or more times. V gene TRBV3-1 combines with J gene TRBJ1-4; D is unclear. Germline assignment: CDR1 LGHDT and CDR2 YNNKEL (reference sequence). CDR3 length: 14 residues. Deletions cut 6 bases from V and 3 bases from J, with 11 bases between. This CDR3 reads CASRPNRANEKLFF. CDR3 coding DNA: TGTGCCAGCAGACCTAATAGGGCTAATGAAAAACTGTTTTTT.

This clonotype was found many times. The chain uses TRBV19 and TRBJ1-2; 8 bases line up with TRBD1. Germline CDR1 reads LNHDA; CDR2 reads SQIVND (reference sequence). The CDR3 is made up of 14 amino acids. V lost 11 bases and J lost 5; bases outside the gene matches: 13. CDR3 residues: CAAGGETGGYGYTF. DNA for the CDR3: TGTGCCGCCGGGGGCGAAACAGGGGGATATGGCTACACCTTC.

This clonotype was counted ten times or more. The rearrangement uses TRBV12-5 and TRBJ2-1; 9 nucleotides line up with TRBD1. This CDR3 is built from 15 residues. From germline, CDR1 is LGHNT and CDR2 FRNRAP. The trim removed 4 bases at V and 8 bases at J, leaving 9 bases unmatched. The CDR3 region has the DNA TGTGCTAGTGGTTACGGGACAGGGAGTTATTATGAGCAGTTCTTC. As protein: CASGYGTGSYYEQFF.

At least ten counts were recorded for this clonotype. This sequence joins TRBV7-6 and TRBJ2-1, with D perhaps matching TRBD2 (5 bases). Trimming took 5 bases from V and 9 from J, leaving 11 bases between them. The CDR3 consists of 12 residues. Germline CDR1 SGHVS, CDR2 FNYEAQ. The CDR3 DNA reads TGTGCCAGCAGCCCAGTCGGAGGTGAGCAGTTCTTC. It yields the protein CASSPVGGEQFF.

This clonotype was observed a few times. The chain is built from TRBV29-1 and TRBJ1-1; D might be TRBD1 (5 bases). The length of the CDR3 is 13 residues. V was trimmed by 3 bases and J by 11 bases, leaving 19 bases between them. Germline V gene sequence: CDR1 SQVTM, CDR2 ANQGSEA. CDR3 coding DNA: TGCAGCGTTGACCCTAACACGGCAGGGACGGCTTTCTTT. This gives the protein CSVDPNTAGTAFF.

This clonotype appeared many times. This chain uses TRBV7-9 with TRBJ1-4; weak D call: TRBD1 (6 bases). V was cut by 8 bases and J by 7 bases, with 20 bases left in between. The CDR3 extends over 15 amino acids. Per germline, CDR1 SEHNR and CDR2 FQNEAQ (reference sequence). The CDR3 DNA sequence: TGTGCCAGCGGCCCACCTTTGGGGGCGGGTGAAAAACTGTTTTTT. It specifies CASGPPLGAGEKLFF.

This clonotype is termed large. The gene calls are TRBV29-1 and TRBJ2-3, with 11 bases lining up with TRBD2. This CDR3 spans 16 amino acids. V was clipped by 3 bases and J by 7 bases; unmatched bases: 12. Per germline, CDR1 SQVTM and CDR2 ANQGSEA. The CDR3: CSVESPLAGGVYTQYF. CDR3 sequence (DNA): TGCAGCGTTGAGTCCCCCCTAGCGGGAGGTGTATATACGCAGTATTTT.

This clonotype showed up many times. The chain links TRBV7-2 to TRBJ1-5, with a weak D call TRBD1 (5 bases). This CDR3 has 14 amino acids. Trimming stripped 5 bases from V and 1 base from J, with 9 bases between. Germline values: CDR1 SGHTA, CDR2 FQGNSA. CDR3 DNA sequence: TGTGCCAGCAGCCCGGACAACAGCAATCAGCCCCAGCATTTT. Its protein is CASSPDNSNQPQHF.

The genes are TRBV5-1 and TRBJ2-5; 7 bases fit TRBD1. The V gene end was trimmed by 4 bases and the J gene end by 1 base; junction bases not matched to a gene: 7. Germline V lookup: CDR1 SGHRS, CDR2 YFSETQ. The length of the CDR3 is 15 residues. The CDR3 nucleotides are TGCGCCAGCAGCCCGGCCACAGGGGCCCAAGAGACCCAGTACTTC. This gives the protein CASSPATGAQETQYF.

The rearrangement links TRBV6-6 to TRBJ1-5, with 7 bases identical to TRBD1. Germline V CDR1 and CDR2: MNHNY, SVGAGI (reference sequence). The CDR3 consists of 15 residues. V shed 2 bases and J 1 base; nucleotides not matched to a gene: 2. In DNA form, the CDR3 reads TGTGCCAGCAGTTACCCGGACAGGAGCAATCAGCCCCAGCATTTT. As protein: CASSYPDRSNQPQHF.

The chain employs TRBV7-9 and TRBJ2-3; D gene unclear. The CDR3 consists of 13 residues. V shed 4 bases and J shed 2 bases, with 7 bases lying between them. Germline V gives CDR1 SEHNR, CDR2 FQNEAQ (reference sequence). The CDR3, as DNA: TGTGCCAGCAGCTCGCAGAACACAGATACGCAGTATTTT. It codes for CASSSQNTDTQYF.